One and the same sample provided the 4 T cell receptor beta chains below, sequenced in a study of technical replicates of blood from a few donors. Data came from immunoSEQ multiplex PCR; TCRdb stores just in-frame clones and leaves some out. The sample includes fewer than 100,000 clones, approximately 90% of them seen just once. The sequenced sample consisted of T cells isolated from PBMCs. These receptors were collected from a human donor in good health.

The genes are TRBV27 and TRBJ1-5; TRBD1 matches 7 bases. CDR1 and CDR2 from the germline V gene are MNHEY and SMNVEV (reference sequence). The CDR3 is made up of 16 amino acids. The ends lost 5 bases at V and 4 bases at J; junction bases unmatched: 11. In nucleotides, the CDR3 is TGTGCCAGCAGTGGATCCAGGGGGGCGGTGAATCAGCCCCAGCATTTT. It encodes CASSGSRGAVNQPQHF.

The V call is TRBV28, the J call TRBJ2-7, with TRBD1 as a possible D gene (6 bases). V was trimmed by 3 bases and J by 0 bases, leaving 6 bases between them. The CDR3 consists of 13 residues. Per the germline V gene, CDR1 is MDHEN and CDR2 is SYDVKM. The CDR3 DNA is TGTGCCAGCAGTTTGACAGGCTCCTACGAGCAGTACTTC. Translation gives CASSLTGSYEQYF. The whole variable domain, remainder taken from reference TRBV28 and TRBJ2-7, is DVKVTQSSRYLVKRTGEKVFLECVQDMDHENMFWYRQDPGLGLRLIYFSYDVKMKEKGDIPEGYSVSREKKERFSLILESASTNQTSMYLCASSLTGSYEQYFGPGTRLTVT.

This clone was counted once. The rearrangement uses TRBV5-6 and TRBJ2-2; 10 bases are shared with TRBD1. This CDR3 has 14 residues. CDR1 and CDR2 from the germline V gene are SGHDT and YYEEEE. The trim removed 2 bases at V and 6 bases at J, leaving 1 base unmatched. The DNA for the CDR3 is TGTGCCAGCAGCTTCGGGACAGGGGCCGGGGAGCTGTTTTTT. Amino acids: CASSFGTGAGELFF.

The chain employs TRBV9 and TRBJ2-2; TRBD1 is a possible D gene (5 bases). This CDR3 contains 15 residues. Germline CDR1 is SGDLS and CDR2 is YYNGEE. Deletions cut 3 bases from V and 5 bases from J, with 14 bases between. CDR3 DNA: TGTGCCAGCAGCGATGGACCAGGGTTTACCGGGGAGCTGTTTTTT. It yields the protein CASSDGPGFTGELFF. The variable domain in full, with the rest retrieved from reference TRBV9 and TRBJ2-2, is DSGVTQTPKHLITATGQRVTLRCSPRSGDLSVYWYQQSLDQGLQFLIQYYNGEERAKGNILERFSAQQFPDLHSELNLSSLELGDSALYFCASSDGPGFTGELFFGEGSRLTVL.